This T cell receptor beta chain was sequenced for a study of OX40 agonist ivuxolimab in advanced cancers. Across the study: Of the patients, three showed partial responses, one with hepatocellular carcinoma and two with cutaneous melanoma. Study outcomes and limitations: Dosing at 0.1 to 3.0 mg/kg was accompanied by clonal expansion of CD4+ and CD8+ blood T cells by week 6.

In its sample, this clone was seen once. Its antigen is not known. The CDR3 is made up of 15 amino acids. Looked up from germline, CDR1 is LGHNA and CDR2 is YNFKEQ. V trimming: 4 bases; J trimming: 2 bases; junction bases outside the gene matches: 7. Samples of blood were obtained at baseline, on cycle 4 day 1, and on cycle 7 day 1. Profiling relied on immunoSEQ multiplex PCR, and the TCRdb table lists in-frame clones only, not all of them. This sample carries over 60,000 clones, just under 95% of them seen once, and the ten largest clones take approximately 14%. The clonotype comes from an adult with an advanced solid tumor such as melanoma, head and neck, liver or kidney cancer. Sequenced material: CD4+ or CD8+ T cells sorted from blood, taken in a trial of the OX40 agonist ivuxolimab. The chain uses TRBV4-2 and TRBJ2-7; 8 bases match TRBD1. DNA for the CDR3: TGTGCCAGCAGCCCCGGGATCAGGGGGCCCTACGAGCAGTACTTC. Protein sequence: CASSPGIRGPYEQYF.